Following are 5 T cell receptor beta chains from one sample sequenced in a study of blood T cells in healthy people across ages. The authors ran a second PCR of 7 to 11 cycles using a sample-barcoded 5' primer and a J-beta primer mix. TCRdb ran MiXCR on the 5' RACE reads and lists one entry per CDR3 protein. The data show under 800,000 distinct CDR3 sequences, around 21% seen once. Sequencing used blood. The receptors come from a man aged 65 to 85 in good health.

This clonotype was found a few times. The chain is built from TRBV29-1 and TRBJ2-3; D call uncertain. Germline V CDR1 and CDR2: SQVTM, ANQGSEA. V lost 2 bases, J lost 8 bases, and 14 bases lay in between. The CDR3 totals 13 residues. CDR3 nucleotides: TGCAGCGTTGAACCGGGTTTAGGCGTTACGCAGTATTTT. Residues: CSVEPGLGVTQYF.

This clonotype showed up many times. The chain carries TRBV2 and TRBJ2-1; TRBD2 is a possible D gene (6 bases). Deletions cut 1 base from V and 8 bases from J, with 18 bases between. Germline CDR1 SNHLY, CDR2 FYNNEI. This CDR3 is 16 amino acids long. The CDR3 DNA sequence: TGTGCCAGCAGTGAAGACCCGGGACTCCTCATCCATGAGCAGTTCTTC. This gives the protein CASSEDPGLLIHEQFF.

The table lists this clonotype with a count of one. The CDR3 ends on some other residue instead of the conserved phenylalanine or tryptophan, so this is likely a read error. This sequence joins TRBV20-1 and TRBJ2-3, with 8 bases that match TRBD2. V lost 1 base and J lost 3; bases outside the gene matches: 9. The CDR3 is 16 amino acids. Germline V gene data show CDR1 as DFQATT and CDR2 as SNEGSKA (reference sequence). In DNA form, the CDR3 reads TGCAGTGCTAGAGCCTCTGGTGGCGGGAGGACAGATACGCAGTATTCT. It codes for CSARASGGGRTDTQYS.

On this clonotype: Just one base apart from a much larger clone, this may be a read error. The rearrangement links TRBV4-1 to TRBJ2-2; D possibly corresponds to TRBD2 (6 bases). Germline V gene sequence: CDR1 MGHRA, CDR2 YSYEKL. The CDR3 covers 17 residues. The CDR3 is CASSQEEGPLFTGELSF. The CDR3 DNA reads TGCGCCAGCAGCCAAGAGGAGGGGCCCCTGTTCACCGGGGAGCTGTCTTTT.

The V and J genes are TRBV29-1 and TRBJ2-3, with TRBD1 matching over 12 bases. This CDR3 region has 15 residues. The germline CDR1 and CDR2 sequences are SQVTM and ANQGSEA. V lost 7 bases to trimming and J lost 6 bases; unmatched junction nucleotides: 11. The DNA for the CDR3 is TGCAGCGCTCAGTCTGGGACAGGGGGCTCGGATACGCAGTATTTT. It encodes CSAQSGTGGSDTQYF.